This T cell receptor (beta chain) originates from a study of early stage breast cancer tumors. Background on the study: Most of the 16 invasive tumors were ER+, PR+ and HER2-. Samples were sequenced at 7.5 to 10-fold average coverage.

CDR1 and CDR2 (germline): MGHRA, YSYEKL. This CDR3 region has 17 residues. J was trimmed by 7 bases and V by 0 bases; bases with no gene match: 8. Produced via immunoSEQ multiplex PCR; TCRdb's table is partial and in-frame only. This sample has around 30,000 clones; around 70% occur once, and the top ten carry roughly 31%. Findings of the study overall: Most shared enriched TCRB sequences were commonly generated ones.

On this clone itself: Its specificity is not known.

The rearrangement uses TRBV4-1 and TRBJ2-2; TRBD2 matches 10 bases. Sequencing input: blood. The source of this sequence is a person aged 45 to 59 with breast cancer. This chain's CDR3 is CASSQEAGGPVGGELFF. As DNA, the CDR3 is TGCGCCAGCAGCCAAGAAGCGGGAGGGCCGGTGGGCGGGGAGCTGTTTTTT.